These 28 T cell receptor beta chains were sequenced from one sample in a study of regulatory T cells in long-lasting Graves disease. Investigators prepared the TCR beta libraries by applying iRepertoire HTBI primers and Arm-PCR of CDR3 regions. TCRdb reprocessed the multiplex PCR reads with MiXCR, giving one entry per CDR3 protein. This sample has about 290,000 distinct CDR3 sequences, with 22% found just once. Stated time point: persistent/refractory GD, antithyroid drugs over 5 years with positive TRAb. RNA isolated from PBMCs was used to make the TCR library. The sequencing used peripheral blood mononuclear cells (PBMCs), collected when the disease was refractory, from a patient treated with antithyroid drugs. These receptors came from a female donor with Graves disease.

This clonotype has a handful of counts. The CDR3 DNA is TGTGCTAGTGGTTTATGGGGATCTAAGGGCTACACCTTC. Its translation is CASGLWGSKGYTF. V gene TRBV12-5 combines with J gene TRBJ1-2; D is unresolved. Trimming stripped 3 bases from V and 8 bases from J, with 13 bases between. Germline CDR1 and CDR2: LGHNT and FRNRAP. There are 13 residues in the CDR3.

This CDR3 reads CSWGGAGETQYF. The CDR3 DNA sequence: TGCAGCTGGGGGGGCGCGGGGGAGACCCAGTACTTC. The rearrangement joins TRBV29-1 to TRBJ2-5, with D tentatively TRBD2 (7 bases). Germline CDR1 reads SQVTM; CDR2 reads ANQGSEA. V gave up 8 bases and J gave up 5 bases, with 15 bases separating them. The CDR3 sequence is 12 residues long.

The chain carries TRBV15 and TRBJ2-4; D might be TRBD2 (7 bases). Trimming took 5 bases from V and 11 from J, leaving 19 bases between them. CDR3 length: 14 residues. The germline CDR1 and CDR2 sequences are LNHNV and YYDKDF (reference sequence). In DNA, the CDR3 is TGTGCCACCAGCGGAGGGGGGGGGCAATGGGTTCAGTACTTC. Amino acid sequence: CATSGGGGQWVQYF.

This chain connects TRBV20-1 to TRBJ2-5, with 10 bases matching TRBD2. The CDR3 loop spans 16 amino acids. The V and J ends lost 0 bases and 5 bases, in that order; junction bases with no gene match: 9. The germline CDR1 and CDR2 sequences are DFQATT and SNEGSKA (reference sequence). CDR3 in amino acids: CSARDALAGAGETQYF. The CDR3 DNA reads TGCAGTGCTAGAGACGCGCTAGCGGGAGCAGGGGAGACCCAGTACTTC.

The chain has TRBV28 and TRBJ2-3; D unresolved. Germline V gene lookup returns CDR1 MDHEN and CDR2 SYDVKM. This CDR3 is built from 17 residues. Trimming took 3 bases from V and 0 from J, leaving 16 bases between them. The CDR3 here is CASSFSLIQESTDTQYF. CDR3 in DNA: TGTGCCAGCAGTTTTAGCTTAATCCAGGAGAGCACAGATACGCAGTATTTT. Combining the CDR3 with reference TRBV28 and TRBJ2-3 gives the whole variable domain DVKVTQSSRYLVKRTGEKVFLECVQDMDHENMFWYRQDPGLGLRLIYFSYDVKMKEKGDIPEGYSVSREKKERFSLILESASTNQTSMYLCASSFSLIQESTDTQYFGPGTRLTVL.

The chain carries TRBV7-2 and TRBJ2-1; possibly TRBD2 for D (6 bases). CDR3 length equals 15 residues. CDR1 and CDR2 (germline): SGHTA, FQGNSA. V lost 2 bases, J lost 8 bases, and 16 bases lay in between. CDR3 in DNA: TGTGCCAGCAGCTTAAATTTCGGGACTGGGGATGAGCAGTTCTTC. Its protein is CASSLNFGTGDEQFF. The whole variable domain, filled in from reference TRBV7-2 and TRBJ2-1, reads GAGVSQSPSNKVTEKGKDVELRCDPISGHTALYWYRQSLGQGLEFLIYFQGNSAPDKSGLPSDRFSAERTGGSVSTLTIQRTQQEDSAVYLCASSLNFGTGDEQFFGPGTRLTVL.

CDR3 nucleotides: TGCGCCAGCAGCTTGTTTCCAGCGATGGGGGGAGAGACCCAGTACTTC. This codes for CASSLFPAMGGETQYF. The rearrangement uses TRBV5-1 and TRBJ2-5; TRBD2 is a possible D gene (6 bases). The CDR3 has 16 amino acids. CDR1 and CDR2 (germline): SGHRS, YFSETQ. V was cut by 1 base and J by 4 bases, with 17 bases left in between.

The CDR3 here is CASSRDSWTSGNTIYF. CDR3 DNA sequence: TGTGCCAGCAGTCGTGACTCCTGGACGTCTGGAAACACCATATATTTT. The genes are TRBV12-3 or TRBV12-4 and TRBJ1-3; no definite D call. Trimming took 5 bases from V and 1 from J, leaving 15 bases between them. This CDR3 comprises 16 residues.

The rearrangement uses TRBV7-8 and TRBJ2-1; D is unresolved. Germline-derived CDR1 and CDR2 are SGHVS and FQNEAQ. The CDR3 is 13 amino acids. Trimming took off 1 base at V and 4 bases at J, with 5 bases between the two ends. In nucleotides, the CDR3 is TGTGCCAGCAGCTTAGGGGAATACAATGAGCAGTTCTTC. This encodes CASSLGEYNEQFF.

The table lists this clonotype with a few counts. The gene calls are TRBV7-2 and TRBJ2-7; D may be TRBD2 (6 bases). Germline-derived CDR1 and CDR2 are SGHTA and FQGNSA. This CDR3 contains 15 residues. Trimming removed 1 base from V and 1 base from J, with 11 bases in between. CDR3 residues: CASSLDGGLSYEQYF. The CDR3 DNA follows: TGTGCCAGCAGCTTAGACGGAGGGCTATCCTACGAGCAGTACTTC.

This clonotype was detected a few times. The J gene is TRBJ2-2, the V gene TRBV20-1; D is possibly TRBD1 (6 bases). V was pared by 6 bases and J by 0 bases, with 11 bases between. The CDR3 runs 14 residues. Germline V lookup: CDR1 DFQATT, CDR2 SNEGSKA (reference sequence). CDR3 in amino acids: CSARGRTNTGELFF. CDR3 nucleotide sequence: TGCAGTGCCAGGGGACGGACGAACACCGGGGAGCTGTTTTTT.

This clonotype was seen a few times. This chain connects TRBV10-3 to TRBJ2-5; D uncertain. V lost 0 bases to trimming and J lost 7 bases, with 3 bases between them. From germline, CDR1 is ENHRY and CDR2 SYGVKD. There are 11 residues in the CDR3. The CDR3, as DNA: TGTGCCATCAGTGAGTCTGGGACCCAGTACTTC. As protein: CAISESGTQYF.

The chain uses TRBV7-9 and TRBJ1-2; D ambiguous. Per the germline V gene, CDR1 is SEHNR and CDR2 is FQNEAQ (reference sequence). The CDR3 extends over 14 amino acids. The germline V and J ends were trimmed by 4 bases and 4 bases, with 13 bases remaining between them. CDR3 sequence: CASSSSQLAYGYTF. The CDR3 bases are TGTGCCAGCAGCTCATCGCAGCTGGCCTATGGCTACACCTTC.

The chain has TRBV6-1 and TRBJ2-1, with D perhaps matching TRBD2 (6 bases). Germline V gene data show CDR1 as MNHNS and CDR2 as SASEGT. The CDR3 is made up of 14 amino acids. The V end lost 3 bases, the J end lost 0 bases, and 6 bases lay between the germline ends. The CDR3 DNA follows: TGTGCCAGCAGTGAGGGACTCTCCTACAATGAGCAGTTCTTC. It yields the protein CASSEGLSYNEQFF.

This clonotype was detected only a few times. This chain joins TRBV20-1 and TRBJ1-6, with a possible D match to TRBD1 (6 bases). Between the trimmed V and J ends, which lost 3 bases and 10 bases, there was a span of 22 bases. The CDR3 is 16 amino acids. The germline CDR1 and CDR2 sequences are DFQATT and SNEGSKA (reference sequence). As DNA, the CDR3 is TGCAGTGCTAGTGACCCAGGGGATTTTGTCGGATCACCCCTCCACTTT. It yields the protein CSASDPGDFVGSPLHF.

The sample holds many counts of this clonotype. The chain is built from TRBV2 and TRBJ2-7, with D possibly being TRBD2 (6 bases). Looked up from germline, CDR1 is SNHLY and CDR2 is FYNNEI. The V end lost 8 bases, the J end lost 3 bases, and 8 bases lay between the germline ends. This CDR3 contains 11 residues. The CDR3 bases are TGTGCCAGCTTCGGGGGCTACGAGCAGTACTTC. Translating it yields CASFGGYEQYF.

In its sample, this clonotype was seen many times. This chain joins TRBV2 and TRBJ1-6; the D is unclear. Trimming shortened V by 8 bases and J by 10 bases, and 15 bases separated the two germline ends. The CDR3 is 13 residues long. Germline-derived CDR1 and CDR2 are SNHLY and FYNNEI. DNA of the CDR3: TGTGCCAGCTGCGGTCCGATGGGCTCACCCCTCCACTTT. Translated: CASCGPMGSPLHF. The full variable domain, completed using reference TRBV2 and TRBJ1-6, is EPEVTQTPSHQVTQMGQEVILRCVPISNHLYFYWYRQILGQKVEFLVSFYNNEISEKSEIFDDQFSVERPDGSNFTLKIRSTKLEDSAMYFCASCGPMGSPLHFGNGTRLTVT.

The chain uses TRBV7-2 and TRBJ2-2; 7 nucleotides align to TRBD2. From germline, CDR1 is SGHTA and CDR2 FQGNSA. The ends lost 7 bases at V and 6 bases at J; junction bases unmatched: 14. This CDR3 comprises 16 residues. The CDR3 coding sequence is TGTGCCAGCAACTCAGCCCGCGGGAGAGTTGCCGGGGAGCTGTTTTTT. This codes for CASNSARGRVAGELFF.

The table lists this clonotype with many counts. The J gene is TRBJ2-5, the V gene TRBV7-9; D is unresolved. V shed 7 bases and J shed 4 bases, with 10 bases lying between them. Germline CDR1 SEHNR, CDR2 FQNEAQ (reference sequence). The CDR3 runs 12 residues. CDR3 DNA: TGTGCCAGCAACCAAGGTGCAGAGACCCAGTACTTC. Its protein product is CASNQGAETQYF.

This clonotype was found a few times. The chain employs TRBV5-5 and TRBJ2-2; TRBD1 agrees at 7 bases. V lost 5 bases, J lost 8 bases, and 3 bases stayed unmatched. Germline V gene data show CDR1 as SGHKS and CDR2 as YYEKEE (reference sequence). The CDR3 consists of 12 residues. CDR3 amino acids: CASRKGAGELFF. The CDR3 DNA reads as TGTGCCAGCAGAAAGGGGGCTGGGGAGCTGTTTTTT.

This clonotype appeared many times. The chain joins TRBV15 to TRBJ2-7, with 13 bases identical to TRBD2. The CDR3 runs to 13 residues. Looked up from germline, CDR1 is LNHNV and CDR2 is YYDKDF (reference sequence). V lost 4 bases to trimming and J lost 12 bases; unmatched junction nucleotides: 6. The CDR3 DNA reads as TGTGCCACCAGCACTGGGACTAGCGGGATACTGTACTTC. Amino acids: CATSTGTSGILYF.

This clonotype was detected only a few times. In nucleotides, the CDR3 is TGTGCCAGTACCGTATCCGGGACAGGGGAGGTTAAAGTCTACACCTTC. It translates to CASTVSGTGEVKVYTF. V is TRBV19 and J is TRBJ1-2; 10 bases fit TRBD1. The germline V gene has CDR1 LNHDA and CDR2 SQIVND (reference sequence). Losses at the gene ends were 7 bases for V and 10 bases for J; bases not matched to a gene: 18. The CDR3 extends over 16 amino acids.

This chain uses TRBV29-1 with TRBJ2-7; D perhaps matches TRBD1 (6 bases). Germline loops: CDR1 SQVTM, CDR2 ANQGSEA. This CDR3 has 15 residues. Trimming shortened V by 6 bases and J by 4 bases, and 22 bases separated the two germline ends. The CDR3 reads CSVASTGTPSYEQYF. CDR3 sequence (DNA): TGCAGCGTAGCTTCGACCGGGACACCCTCGTACGAGCAGTACTTC.

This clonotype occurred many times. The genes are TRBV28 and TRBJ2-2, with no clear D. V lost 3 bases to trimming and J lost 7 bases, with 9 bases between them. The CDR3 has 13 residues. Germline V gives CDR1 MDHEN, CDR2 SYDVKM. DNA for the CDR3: TGTGCCAGCAGTTTTGTAGATTTCGGGGAGCTGTTTTTT. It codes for CASSFVDFGELFF.

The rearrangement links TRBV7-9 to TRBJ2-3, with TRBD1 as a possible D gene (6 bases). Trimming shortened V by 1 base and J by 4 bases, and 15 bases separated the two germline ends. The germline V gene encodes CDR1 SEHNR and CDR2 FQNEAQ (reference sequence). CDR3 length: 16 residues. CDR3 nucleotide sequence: TGTGCCAGCAGCTTAGGCAACCCAGGGGTTTCAGATACGCAGTATTTT. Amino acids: CASSLGNPGVSDTQYF.

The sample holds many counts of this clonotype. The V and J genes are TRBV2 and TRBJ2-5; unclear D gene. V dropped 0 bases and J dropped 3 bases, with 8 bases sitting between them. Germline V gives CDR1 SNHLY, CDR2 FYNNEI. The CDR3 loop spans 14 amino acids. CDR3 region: CASSEAGWEETQYF. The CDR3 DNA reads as TGTGCCAGCAGTGAAGCGGGTTGGGAAGAGACCCAGTACTTC.

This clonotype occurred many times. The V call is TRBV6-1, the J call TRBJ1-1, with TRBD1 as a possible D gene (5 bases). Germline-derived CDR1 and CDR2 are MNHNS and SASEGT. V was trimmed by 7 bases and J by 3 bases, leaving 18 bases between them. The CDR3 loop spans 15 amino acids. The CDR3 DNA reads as TGTGCCAGCACCGAATTCCGGGACGGTCACACTGAAGCTTTCTTT. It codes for CASTEFRDGHTEAFF.

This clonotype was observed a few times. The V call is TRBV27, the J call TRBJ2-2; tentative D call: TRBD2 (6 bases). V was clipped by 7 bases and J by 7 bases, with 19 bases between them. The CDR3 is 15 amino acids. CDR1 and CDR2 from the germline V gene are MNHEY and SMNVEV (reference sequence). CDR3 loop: CASNPTSPLGGELFF. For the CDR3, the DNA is TGTGCCAGCAATCCGACTAGTCCCCTCGGCGGGGAGCTGTTTTTT.